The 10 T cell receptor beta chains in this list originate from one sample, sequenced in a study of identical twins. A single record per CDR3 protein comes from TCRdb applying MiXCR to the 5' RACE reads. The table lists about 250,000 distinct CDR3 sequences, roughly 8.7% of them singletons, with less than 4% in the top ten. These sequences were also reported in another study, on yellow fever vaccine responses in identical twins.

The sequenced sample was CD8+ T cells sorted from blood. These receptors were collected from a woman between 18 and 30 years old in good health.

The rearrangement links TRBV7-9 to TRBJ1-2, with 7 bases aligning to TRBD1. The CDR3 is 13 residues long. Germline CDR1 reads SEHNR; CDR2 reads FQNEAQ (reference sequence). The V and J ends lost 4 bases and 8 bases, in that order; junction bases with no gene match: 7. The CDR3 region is CASSSDRVQGYTF. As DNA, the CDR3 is TGTGCCAGCAGCTCCGACAGGGTGCAGGGCTACACCTTC.

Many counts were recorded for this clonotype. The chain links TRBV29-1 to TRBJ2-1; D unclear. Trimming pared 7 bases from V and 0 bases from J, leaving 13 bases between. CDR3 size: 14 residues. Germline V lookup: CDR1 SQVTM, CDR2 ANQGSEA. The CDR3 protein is CSALTGSSYNEQFF. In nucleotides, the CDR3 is TGCAGCGCCCTTACTGGATCCTCCTACAATGAGCAGTTCTTC.

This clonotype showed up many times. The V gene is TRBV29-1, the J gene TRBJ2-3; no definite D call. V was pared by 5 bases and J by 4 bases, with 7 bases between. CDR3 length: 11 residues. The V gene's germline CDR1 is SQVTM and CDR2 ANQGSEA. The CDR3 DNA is TGCAGCGTTTTAGTCGCAGATACGCAGTATTTT. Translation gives CSVLVADTQYF.

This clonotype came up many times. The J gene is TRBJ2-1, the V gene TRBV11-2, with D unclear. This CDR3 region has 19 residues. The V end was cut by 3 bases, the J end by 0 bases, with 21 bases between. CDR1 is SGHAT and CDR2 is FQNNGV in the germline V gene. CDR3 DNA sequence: TGTGCCAGCAGCTTCTACCGAGGAGTAGGACGCCACTCCTACAATGAGCAGTTCTTC. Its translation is CASSFYRGVGRHSYNEQFF.

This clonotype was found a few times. The CDR3 coding sequence is TGTGCCAGCAGTGATAACGCAGGGGCCGCAGATACGCAGTATTTT. As protein: CASSDNAGAADTQYF. The V gene is TRBV6-1, the J gene TRBJ2-3; TRBD1 might be the D (6 bases). The germline gives CDR1 MNHNS, CDR2 SASEGT. The V and J ends lost 3 bases and 4 bases respectively, with 14 bases between them. This CDR3 has 15 amino acids.

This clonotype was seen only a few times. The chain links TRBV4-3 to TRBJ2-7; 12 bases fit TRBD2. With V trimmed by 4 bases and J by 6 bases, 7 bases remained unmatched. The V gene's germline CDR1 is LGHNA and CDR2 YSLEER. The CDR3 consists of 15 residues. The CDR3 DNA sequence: TGCGCCAGCAGCCCTGGACTAGCGGGATCTCTCGAGCAGTACTTC. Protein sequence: CASSPGLAGSLEQYF.

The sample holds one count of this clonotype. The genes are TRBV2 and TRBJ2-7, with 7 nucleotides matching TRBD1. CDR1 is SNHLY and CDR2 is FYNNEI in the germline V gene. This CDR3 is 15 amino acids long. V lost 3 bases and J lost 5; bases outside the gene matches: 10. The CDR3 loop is CASSDHRGPVDEQYF. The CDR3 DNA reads TGTGCCAGCAGTGATCACAGGGGACCCGTCGACGAGCAGTACTTC.

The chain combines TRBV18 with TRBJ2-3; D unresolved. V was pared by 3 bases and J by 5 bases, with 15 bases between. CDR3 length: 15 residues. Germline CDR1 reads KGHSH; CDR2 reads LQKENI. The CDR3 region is CASSPTEVAIDTQYF. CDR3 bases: TGTGCCAGCTCACCCACAGAAGTAGCCATAGATACGCAGTATTTT.

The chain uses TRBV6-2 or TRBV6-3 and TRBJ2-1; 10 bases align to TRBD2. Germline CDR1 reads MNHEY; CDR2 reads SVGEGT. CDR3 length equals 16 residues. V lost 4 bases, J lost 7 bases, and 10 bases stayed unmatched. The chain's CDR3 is CASSFSPSGSDNEQFF. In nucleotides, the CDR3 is TGTGCCAGCAGTTTCTCTCCTAGCGGGAGTGATAATGAGCAGTTCTTC.

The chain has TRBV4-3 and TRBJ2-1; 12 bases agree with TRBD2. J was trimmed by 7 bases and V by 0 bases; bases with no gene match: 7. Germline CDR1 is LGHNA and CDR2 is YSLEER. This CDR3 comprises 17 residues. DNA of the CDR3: TGCGCCAGCAGCCAAGACTCTGTGGGGACTAGCGGGAATGAGCAGTTCTTC. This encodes CASSQDSVGTSGNEQFF.